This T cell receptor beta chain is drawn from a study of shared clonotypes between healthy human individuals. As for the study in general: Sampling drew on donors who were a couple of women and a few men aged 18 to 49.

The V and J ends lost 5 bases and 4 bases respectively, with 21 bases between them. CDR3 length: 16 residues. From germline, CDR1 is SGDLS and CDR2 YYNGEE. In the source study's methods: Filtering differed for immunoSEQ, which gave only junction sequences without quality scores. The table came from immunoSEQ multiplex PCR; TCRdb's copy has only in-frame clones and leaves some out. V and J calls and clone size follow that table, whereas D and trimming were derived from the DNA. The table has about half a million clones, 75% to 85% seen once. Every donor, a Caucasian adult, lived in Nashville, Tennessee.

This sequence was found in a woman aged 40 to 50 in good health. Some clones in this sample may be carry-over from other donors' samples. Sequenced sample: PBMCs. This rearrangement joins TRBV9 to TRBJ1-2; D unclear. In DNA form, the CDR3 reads TGTGCCAGCAGACTAAATACTGGGTACCCCTCCTATGGCTACACCTTC. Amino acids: CASRLNTGYPSYGYTF.